This is a list of T cell receptor beta chains from one sample in a study of blood T cell repertoires in COVID-19. Method: immunoSEQ multiplex PCR; TCRdb's copy keeps in-frame clones and lacks some. The sample has 370,000 or so clones; roughly 77% are singletons. The sample was peripheral blood. The receptors originated from a human donor with acute or convalescent COVID-19. The donor label of this sample is uncertain. CDR3s include the opening cysteine and the closing phenylalanine or tryptophan. Each record gives: V gene, clone size, J gene, D gene, CDR3 DNA, CDR3 protein. A D gene is named only where the DNA matches it firmly. Rows may omit the clone size; those that give it use once, few, many or a size class.

TRBV6-6,-,TRBJ1-3,-,TGTGCCAGCAGTTCCCAAAACTCTGGAAACACCATATATTTT,CASSSQNSGNTIYF
TRBV10-2,-,TRBJ2-4,TRBD1,TGCGCCAGCAGCGACCAAGTAAAACAGGGGATACAGTACTTC,CASSDQVKQGIQYF
TRBV28,-,TRBJ2-3,TRBD2,TGTGCCAGCAGTTTAGTCGGTGGGGTTAGCGGGGGGTACACAGATACGCAGTATTTT,CASSLVGGVSGGYTDTQYF
TRBV11-2,-,TRBJ1-1,TRBD1,TGTGCCAGCAGCCCCCATCCGGGACAGCCCAACACTGAAGCTTTCTTT,CASSPHPGQPNTEAFF
TRBV28,-,TRBJ1-5,-,TGTGCCAGCAGTTTATTTCCAGGGGAAGGGAATCAGCCCCAGCATTTT,CASSLFPGEGNQPQHF
TRBV3-1/TRBV3-2,-,TRBJ1-1,-,TGTGCCAGCACCAGGGGGAACACTGAAGCTTTCTTT,CASTRGNTEAFF
TRBV2,few,TRBJ1-1,-,TGTGCCAGCAAGACTCATTCAGGGAATCCGAACACTGAAGCTTTCTTT,CASKTHSGNPNTEAFF
TRBV6-5,-,TRBJ1-2,-,TGTGCCAGCAGGAAGACAGGTCTCCTATGGCTCACCTTC,CASRKTGLLWLTF
TRBV5-4,-,TRBJ2-1,-,TGTGCCAGCAGCTTGGCCCAGGCCGAGCAGTTCTTC,CASSLAQAEQFF
TRBV5-6,-,TRBJ1-2,-,TGTGCCAGCAGCTTTGAGAGACTCGACTATGGCTACACCTTC,CASSFERLDYGYTF
TRBV28,-,TRBJ1-4,-,TGTGCCAGCAGGGCCGCGGACAGAAATGAAAAACTGTTTTTT,CASRAADRNEKLFF
TRBV27,-,TRBJ2-6,-,TGTGCCAGCAGGGAGACGACAGGTTCTGGGGCCAACGTCCTGACTTTC,CASRETTGSGANVLTF
TRBV7-9,few,TRBJ1-1,-,TGTGCCAGCAGCTTGGGGGCGCGGGCTGAAGCTTTCTTT,CASSLGARAEAFF
TRBV5-6,-,TRBJ1-4,TRBD1,TGTGCCAGCAGCCCGACAGGGTTAAATGAAAAACTGTTTTTT,CASSPTGLNEKLFF
TRBV12-3/TRBV12-4,-,TRBJ2-3,-,TGTGCCAGCAGATTCGGGACTTACGATACGCAGTATTTT,CASRFGTYDTQYF
TRBV4-1,-,TRBJ2-2,-,TGCGCCAGCAGCCATAAGTCCGGCGGGGAGCTGTTTTTT,CASSHKSGGELFF
TRBV4-2,-,TRBJ1-1,-,TGTGCCAGCAGCCAAGTCGGGTTTGGTAACACTGAAGCTTTCTTT,CASSQVGFGNTEAFF
TRBV29-1,-,TRBJ1-1,-,TGCAGCGGCGCCGGACAGAGGAACACTGAAGCTTTCTTT,CSGAGQRNTEAFF
TRBV4-2,-,TRBJ2-2,-,TGTGCCAGCAGCCAAGAGTCGGTCTACACCGGGGAGCTGTTTTTT,CASSQESVYTGELFF
TRBV15,-,TRBJ1-6,TRBD1,TGTGCCACCAGCAGAAACGGACAGGGGAATTCACCCCTCCACTTT,CATSRNGQGNSPLHF
TRBV28,-,TRBJ2-5,TRBD1,TGTGCCAGCAGTTTAATCGGGACAGGGGGCCAAGAGACCCAGTACTTC,CASSLIGTGGQETQYF
TRBV12-5,once,TRBJ2-1,TRBD2,TGTGCTAGTGGTTCGCTAGCGGGAGACCACAATGAGCAGTTCTTC,CASGSLAGDHNEQFF
TRBV7-9,-,TRBJ1-1,-,TGTGCCAGCAGGTTAACTGAGAGGTCTGAAGCTTTCTTT,CASRLTERSEAFF
TRBV15,-,TRBJ2-1,TRBD1,TGTGCCACCAGCAGAGATCTCGACAGGGACTACAATGAGCAGTTCTTC,CATSRDLDRDYNEQFF
TRBV5-1,-,TRBJ2-7,TRBD2,TGCGCCAGCAGCTTTAGCGGGAGTTACGAGCAGTACTTC,CASSFSGSYEQYF
TRBV29-1,-,TRBJ1-1,TRBD1,TGCAGCGCCTCGGACAGGGGGGCCACTGAAGCTTTCTTT,CSASDRGATEAFF